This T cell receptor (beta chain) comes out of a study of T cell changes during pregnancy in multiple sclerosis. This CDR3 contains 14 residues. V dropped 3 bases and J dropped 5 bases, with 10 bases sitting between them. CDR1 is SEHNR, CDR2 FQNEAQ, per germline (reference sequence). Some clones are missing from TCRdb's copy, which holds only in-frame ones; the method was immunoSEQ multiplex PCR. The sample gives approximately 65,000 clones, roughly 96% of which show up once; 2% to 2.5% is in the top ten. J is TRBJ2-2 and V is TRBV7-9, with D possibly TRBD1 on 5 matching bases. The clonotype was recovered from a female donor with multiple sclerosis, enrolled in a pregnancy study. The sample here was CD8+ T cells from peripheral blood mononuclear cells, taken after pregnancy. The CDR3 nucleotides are TGTGCCAGCAGCTTCTCCAGGGATACCGGGGAGCTGTTTTTT. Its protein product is CASSFSRDTGELFF. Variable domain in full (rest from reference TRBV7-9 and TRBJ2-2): DTGVSQNPRHKITKRGQNVTFRCDPISEHNRLYWYRQTLGQGPEFLTYFQNEAQLEKSRLLSDRFSAERPKGSFSTLEIQRTEQGDSAMYLCASSFSRDTGELFFGEGSRLTVL.